This T cell receptor (beta chain) is from a study of PD-1 blockade in classical Hodgkin lymphoma. Findings of the study overall: The diversity seen at baseline in complete responders resembled that of newly diagnosed patients.

The CDR3 runs to 16 residues. Trimming took off 2 bases at V and 0 bases at J, with 11 bases between the two ends. CDR1 SGHTA and CDR2 FQGTGA come from the germline V gene. Time point meaning: cycle 4 day 1 (C4D1), after 5 to 7 weeks of nivolumab. Each patient's relapse followed autologous stem cell transplantation, and brentuximab vedotin exposure varied. Concerning this clone: Its antigen remains unknown.

This table comes from immunoSEQ multiplex PCR, and its TCRdb copy is limited to in-frame clones, with some not included. The table lists tens of thousands of clones, roughly four fifths of them singletons. Material: peripheral blood mononuclear cells (PBMCs), obtained before the fourth cycle of nivolumab. The genes are TRBV7-3 and TRBJ2-1; unclear D gene. The receptor comes from a human donor with classical Hodgkin lymphoma. Here the CDR3 reads CASSLFPHGSYNEQFF. The CDR3 bases are TGTGCCAGCAGCTTATTCCCGCACGGCTCCTACAATGAGCAGTTCTTC.